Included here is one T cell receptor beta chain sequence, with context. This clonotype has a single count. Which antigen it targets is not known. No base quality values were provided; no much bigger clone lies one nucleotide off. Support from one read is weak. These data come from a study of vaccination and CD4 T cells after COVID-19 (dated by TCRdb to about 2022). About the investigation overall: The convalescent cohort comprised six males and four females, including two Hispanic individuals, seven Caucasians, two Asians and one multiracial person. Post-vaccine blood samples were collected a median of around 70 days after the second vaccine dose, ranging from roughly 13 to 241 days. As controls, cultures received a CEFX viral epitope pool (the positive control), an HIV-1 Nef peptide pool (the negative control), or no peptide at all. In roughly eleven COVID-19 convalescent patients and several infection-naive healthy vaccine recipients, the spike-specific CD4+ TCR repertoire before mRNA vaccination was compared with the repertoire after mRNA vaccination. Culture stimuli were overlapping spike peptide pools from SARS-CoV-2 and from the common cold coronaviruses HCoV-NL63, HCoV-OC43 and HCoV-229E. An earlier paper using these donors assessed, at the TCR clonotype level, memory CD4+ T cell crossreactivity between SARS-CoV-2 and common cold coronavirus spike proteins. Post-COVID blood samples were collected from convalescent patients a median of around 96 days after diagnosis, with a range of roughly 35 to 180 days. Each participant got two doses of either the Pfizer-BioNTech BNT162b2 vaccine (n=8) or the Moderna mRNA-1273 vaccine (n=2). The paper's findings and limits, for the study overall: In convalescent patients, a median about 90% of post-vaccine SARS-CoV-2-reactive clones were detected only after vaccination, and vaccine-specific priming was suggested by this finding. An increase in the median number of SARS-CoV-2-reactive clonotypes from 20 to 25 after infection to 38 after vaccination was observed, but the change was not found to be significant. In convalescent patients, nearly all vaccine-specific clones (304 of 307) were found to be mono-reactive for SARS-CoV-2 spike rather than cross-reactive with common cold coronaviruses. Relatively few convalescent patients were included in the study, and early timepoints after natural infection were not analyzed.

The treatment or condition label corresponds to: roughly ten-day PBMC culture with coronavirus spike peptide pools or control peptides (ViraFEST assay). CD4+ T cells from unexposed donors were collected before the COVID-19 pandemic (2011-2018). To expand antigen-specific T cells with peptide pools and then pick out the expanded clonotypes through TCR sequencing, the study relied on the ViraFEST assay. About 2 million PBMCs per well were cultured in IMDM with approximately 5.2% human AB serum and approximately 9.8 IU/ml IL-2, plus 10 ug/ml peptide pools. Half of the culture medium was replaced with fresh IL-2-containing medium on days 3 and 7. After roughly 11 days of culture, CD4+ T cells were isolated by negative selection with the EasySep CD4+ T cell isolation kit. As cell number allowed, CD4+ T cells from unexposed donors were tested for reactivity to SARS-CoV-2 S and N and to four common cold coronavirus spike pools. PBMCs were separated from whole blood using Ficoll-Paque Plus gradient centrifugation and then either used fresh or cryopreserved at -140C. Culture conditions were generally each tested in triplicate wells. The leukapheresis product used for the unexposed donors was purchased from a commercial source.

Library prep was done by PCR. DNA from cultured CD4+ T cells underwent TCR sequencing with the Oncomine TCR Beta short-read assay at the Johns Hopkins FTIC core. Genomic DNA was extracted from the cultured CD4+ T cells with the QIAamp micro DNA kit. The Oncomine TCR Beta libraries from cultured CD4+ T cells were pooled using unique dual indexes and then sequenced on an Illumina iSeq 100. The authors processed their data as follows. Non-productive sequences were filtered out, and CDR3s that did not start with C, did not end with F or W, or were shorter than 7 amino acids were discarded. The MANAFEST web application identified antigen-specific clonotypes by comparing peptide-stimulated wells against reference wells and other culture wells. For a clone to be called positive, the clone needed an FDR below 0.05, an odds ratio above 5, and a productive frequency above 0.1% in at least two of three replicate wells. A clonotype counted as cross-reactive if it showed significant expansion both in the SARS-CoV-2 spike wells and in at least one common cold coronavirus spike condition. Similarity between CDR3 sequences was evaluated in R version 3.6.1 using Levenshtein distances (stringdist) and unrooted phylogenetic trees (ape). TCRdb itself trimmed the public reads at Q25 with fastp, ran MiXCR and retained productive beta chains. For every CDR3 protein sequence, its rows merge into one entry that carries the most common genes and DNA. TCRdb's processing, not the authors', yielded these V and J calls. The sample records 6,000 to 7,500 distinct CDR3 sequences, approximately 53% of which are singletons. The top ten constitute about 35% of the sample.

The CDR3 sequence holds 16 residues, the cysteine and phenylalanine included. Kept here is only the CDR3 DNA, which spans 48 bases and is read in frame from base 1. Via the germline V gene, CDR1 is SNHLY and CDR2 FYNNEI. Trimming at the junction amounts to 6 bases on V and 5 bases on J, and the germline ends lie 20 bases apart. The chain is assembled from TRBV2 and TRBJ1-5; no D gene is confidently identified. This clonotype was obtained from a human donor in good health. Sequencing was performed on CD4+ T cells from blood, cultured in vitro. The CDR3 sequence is CASRGNRPFPDQPQHF. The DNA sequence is TGTGCCAGCAGAGGGAACCGGCCCTTTCCCGATCAGCCCCAGCATTTT. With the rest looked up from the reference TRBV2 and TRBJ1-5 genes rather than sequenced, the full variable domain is EPEVTQTPSHQVTQMGQEVILRCVPISNHLYFYWYRQILGQKVEFLVSFYNNEISEKSEIFDDQFSVERPDGSNFTLKIRSTKLEDSAMYFCASRGNRPFPDQPQHFGDGTRLSIL.